The clone carrying this TCR beta chain was counted at least ten times. What it recognizes is unknown. The data stem from a study of T cells in Graves' hyperthyroidism and ophthalmopathy. On the study more broadly: Sampling of peripheral blood happened at initial diagnosis, prior to any treatment. Study outcomes and limitations: A 13 V-J signature model discriminated ophthalmopathy versus stable hyperthyroidism.

Together with thyroid ultrasound, orbital computed tomography, serum thyroxine and TRAb, clinical symptoms were used for diagnoses. Out of approximately 10 ml of fresh peripheral blood came the PBMCs. J lost 10 bases, V lost 4 bases, and 4 bases had no gene match. The CDR3 contains 12 residues. CDR1 is KGHDR and CDR2 is SFDVKD in the germline V gene. Amplified regions were TCR beta CDR3 sequences from RNA transcripts. The TCR CDR3 first-round RT-PCR relied on the HTBI primer set. TCRdb redid the calling of the multiplex PCR reads with MiXCR, one entry per CDR3 protein. The sample consists of roughly 380,000 distinct CDR3 sequences, approximately 19% of them appearing once.

The chain combines TRBV24-1 with TRBJ1-1; 8 nucleotides agree with TRBD1. The material sequenced was blood. The origin of this receptor is a woman aged 18-35 years with Graves' hyperthyroidism. The CDR3 here is CATSERQGPAFF. The CDR3 nucleotides read TGTGCCACCAGTGAGCGACAGGGGCCAGCTTTCTTT.